The present T cell receptor (beta chain) was sequenced within a study of tumor-infiltrating lymphocytes in primary liver carcinoma. Whole-study context: Enrolled patients were male and female, aged 30 to 69 years.

The 20-30 mg bulk tissue piece was not sorted before simultaneous RNA and DNA extraction. Every tumor contributed samples taken at five separate regions. This CDR3 is built from 13 residues. J lost 0 bases, V lost 8 bases, and 3 bases had no gene match. Looked up from germline, CDR1 is SGHAT and CDR2 is FQNNGV. Synthesis of TCR beta cDNA was carried out from about 500 ng total RNA with a constant-region primer. Nested multiplex PCR, run for three rounds with slightly modified ARM-PCR, yielded TCR beta libraries. Running nine to ten cycles apiece, the first two PCR rounds relied on TRBV1-TRBV30 forward primers together with a C-beta reverse primer. A single record per CDR3 protein comes from TCRdb applying MiXCR to the multiplex PCR reads. The data contain approximately 64,000 distinct CDR3 sequences, about two thirds of them singletons. This clonotype came up many times.

Sequencing input: liver tumor tissue from sampling region 4. Subset specified: tumor region T4, right-lateral pole. The chain employs TRBV11-2 and TRBJ2-5; 7 positions agree with TRBD2. The sequence derives from a man in his forties with primary liver carcinoma and hepatitis B virus infection. The CDR3 nucleotides are TGTGCCAGCGGGGGGGGGGACCAAGAGACCCAGTACTTC. This gives the protein CASGGGDQETQYF.